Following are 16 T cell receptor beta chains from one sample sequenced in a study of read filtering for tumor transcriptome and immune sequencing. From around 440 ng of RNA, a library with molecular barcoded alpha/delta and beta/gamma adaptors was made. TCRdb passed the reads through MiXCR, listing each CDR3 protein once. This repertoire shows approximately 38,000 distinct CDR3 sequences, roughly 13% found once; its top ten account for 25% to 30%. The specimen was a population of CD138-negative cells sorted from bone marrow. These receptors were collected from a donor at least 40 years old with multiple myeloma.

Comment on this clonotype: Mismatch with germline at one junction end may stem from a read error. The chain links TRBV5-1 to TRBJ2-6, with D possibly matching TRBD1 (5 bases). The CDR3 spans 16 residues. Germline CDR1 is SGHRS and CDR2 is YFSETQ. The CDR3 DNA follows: TGTGCCAGCAGCTTGGCTTACAGGTCTGGGGCCAACGTCCTGACTTTC. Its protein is CASSLAYRSGANVLTF.

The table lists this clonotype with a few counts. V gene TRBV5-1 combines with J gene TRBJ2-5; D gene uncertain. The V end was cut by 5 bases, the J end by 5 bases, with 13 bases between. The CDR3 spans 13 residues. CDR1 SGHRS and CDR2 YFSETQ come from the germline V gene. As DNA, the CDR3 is TGCGCCAGCAGGACCCACCAAGGGGAGACCCAGTACTTC. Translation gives CASRTHQGETQYF.

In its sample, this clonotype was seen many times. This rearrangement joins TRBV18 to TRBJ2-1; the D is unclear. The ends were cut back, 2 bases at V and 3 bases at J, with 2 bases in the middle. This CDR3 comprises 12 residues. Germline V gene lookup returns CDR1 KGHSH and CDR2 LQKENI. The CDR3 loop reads CASSPNYNEQFF. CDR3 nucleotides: TGTGCCAGCTCACCAAACTACAATGAGCAGTTCTTC.

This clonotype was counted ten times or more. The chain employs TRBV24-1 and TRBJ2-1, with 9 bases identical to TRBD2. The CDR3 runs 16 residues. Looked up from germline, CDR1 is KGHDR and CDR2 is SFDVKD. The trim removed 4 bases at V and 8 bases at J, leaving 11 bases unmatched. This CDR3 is CATSDYAGLASHEQFF. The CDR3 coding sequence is TGTGCCACCAGTGACTATGCCGGACTAGCGTCCCATGAGCAGTTCTTC.

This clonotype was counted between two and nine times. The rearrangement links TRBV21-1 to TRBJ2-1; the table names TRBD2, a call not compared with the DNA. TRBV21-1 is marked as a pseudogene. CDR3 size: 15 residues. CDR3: CASSPPAGKDNEQFF. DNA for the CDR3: TGTGCCAGCAGCCCCCCAGCGGGAAAGGACAATGAGCAGTTCTTC.

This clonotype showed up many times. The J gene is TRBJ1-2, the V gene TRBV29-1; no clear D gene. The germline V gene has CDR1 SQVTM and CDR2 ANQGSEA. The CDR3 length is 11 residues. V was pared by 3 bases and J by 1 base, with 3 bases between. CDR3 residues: CSVESNYGYTF. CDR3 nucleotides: TGCAGCGTTGAGAGTAACTATGGCTACACCTTC.

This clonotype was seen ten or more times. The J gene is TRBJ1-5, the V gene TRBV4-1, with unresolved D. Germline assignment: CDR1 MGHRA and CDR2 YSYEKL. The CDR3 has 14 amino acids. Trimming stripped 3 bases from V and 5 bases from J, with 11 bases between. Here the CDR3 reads CASSQAGAYQPQHF. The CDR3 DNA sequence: TGCGCCAGCAGCCAGGCAGGAGCTTATCAGCCCCAGCATTTT.

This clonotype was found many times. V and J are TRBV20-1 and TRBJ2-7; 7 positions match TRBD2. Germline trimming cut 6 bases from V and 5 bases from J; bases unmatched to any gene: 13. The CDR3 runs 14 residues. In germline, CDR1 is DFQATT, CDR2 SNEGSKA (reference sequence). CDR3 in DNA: TGCAGTGCGAGCCCTAGCGGTCAAGGAGACGAGCAGTACTTC. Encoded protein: CSASPSGQGDEQYF.

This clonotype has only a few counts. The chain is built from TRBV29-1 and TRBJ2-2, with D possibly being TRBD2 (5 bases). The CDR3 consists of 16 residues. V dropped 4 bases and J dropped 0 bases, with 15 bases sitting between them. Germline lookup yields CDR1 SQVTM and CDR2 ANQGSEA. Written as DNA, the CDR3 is TGCAGCGTTGGCCGAGGGCCCTCCGCGAACACCGGGGAGCTGTTTTTT. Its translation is CSVGRGPSANTGELFF.

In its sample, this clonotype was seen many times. CDR3 nucleotides: TGTGCCAGTAGACTTCAGGGGTGGAACTATGGCTACACCTTC. Encoded protein: CASRLQGWNYGYTF. The rearrangement uses TRBV19 and TRBJ1-2, with D tentatively TRBD1 (6 bases). V was cut by 6 bases and J by 2 bases, with 13 bases left in between. CDR1 is LNHDA and CDR2 is SQIVND in the germline V gene (reference sequence). The CDR3 loop spans 14 amino acids.

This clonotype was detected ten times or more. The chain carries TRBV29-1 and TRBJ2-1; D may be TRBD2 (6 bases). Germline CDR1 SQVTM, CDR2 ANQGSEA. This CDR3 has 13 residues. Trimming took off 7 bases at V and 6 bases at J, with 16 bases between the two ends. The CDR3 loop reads CSGEDGKGNEQFF. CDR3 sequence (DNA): TGCAGCGGGGAGGATGGGAAAGGCAATGAGCAGTTCTTC.

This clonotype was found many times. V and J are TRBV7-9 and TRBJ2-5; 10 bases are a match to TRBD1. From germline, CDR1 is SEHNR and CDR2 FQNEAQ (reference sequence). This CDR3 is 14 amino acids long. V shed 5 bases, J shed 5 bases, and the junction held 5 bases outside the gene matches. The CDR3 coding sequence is TGTGCCAGCAGCCGCGGACAGGGGGGGGAGACCCAGTACTTC. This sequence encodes CASSRGQGGETQYF.

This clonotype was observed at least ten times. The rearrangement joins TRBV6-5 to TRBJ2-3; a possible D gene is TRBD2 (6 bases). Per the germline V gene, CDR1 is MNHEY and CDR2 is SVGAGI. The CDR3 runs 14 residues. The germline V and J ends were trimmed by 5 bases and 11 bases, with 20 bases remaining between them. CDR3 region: CASSPPGTGDWQYF. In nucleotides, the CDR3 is TGTGCCAGCAGTCCCCCCGGGACTGGCGATTGGCAGTATTTT.

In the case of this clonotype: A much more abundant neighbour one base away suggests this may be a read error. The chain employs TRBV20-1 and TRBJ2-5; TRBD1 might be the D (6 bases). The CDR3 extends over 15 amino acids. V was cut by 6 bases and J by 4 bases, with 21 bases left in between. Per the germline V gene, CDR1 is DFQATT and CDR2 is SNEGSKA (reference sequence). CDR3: CSAGPAQGVVETQYF. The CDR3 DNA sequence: TGCAGTGCAGGACCGGCACAGGGAGTTGTAGAGACCCAGTACTTC.

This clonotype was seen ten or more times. CDR3 nucleotides: TGCAGTGCTAGGCCTGCCGGGGGACAGTACTACGAGCAGTACTTC. It is translated as CSARPAGGQYYEQYF. The chain carries TRBV20-1 and TRBJ2-7; TRBD1 might be the D (7 bases). The germline CDR1 and CDR2 sequences are DFQATT and SNEGSKA (reference sequence). This CDR3 spans 15 amino acids. Trimming took off 3 bases at V and 3 bases at J, with 18 bases between the two ends.

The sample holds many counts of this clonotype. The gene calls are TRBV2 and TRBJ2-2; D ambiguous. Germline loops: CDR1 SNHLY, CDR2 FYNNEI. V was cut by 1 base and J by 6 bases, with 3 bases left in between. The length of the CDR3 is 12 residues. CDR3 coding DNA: TGTGCCAGCAGTGAAGGACCCGGGGAGCTGTTTTTT. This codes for CASSEGPGELFF.